This section outlines one TCR beta chain sequence together with its context. No antigen is known for it. No qualities accompany the bases; no much larger clone lies one base away. The data are from a study of blood T cell repertoires in COVID-19 (dated by TCRdb to 2018 to 2020). For the study in its entirety: The collaborator samples originated in the United States, Italy and Spain and spanned the acute and convalescent phases of COVID-19. The prospective study material was composed of cDNA or gDNA derived from T cells, B-cell-depleted T cells, or PBMCs. Subjects who had been exposed to COVID-19, were actively infected with it, or had recovered from it provided the deeply sampled blood TCRbeta repertoires that made up the dataset. A freely available public database, intended as a resource for researchers studying the immune response to SARS-CoV-2, is where the repertoires were released. The samples were drawn from the first 160 participants of the ongoing ImmuneRACE study and from 1,254 subjects provided by 6 global collaborators. A de-identified subject ID, COVID-19 status, age in years and sex were almost always included in the sample metadata. Where available, HLA class I and class II types were taken from metadata supplied by the sample provider and were not determined by assay-based typing. General study outcomes and caveats: How much clinical and demographic metadata was included differed by source and by participant, and the metadata was provided uncurated.

Whole blood was collected in K2EDTA tubes by collaborating institutions according to the institutions' own protocols. For TCRbeta analysis, collaborator samples were shipped as frozen whole blood, as isolated PBMCs, or as DNA extracted from either sample type. CDR1 and CDR2 are drawn from the germline V gene (reference sequence): WNHNN, SYGVQD. The junction shows trimming of 10 bases on V and 0 bases on J, and the gene matches do not reach 13 bases of it. From the cysteine through the phenylalanine, the CDR3 covers 16 amino acids. Left in the record is the CDR3 DNA by itself, 48 bases read in frame from the first base. TCRbeta CDR3 regions were amplified from genomic DNA using the immunoSEQ Assay, a bias-controlled multiplex PCR. Under the source paper's analysis protocol: Nucleated cell counts per sample were estimated from amplification of reference gene primers within the assay. To quantify the absolute abundance of each unique TCRbeta CDR3 rearrangement, sequence reads were collapsed and filtered. For each sample, productive Simpson clonality was calculated as the square root of Simpson's diversity index over productive rearrangements. TCRdb took over this immuneACCESS table, retaining in-frame rearrangements with V and J assigned. Such tables are incomplete; in checked studies, under half of the missing clones stem from an unresolved V gene, and the remainder is unexplained. The V and J calls and the clone size are those of that table, but D and trimming were determined from the DNA. This sample has approximately 470,000 clones in its table, and roughly 85% of those were observed once. Approximately 2.9% of the sample is in the top ten clones.

The specimen was peripheral blood. The receptor was isolated from a human donor in a cohort sampled during active COVID-19. The V and J genes are TRBV10-1 and TRBJ1-2, and 8 junction bases match TRBD1. The nucleotide sequence reads TGCGCCATATTACCGTGGACAGGGACCCCTAACTATGGCTACACCTTC. It is translated as CAILPWTGTPNYGYTF.